This T cell receptor (beta chain) is drawn from a study of blood T cells in healthy people across ages. Findings of the study overall: While age rose, TCR beta diversity per million T cells dropped in a roughly linear way. It was not known whether donors were CMV positive (a possible confounder of expanded clonotype changes).

Next came a second PCR, run for about 6 to 11 cycles, which used a sample-barcoded 5' primer along with a J-beta primer mix. MiXCR, applied by TCRdb to the 5' RACE reads, yields one record per CDR3 protein. The sample consists of hundreds of thousands of distinct CDR3 sequences, around 45% of them appearing once. This clonotype was seen only once. The antigen remains undetermined. This CDR3 region has 16 residues. Per the germline V gene, CDR1 is LGHNA and CDR2 is YNFKEQ. This receptor was taken from a man between 60 and 75 years old in good health. Sequencing was carried out using blood. V gene TRBV4-2 combines with J gene TRBJ2-7, with 11 positions matching TRBD2. The DNA matches TRBJ2-5 better at its end, which makes the J call doubtful. The CDR3: CASSKLAGGLSETQYF. The CDR3 DNA sequence: TGTGCCAGCAGCAAGTTAGCGGGGGGGCTTTCGGAGACCCAGTACTTC.